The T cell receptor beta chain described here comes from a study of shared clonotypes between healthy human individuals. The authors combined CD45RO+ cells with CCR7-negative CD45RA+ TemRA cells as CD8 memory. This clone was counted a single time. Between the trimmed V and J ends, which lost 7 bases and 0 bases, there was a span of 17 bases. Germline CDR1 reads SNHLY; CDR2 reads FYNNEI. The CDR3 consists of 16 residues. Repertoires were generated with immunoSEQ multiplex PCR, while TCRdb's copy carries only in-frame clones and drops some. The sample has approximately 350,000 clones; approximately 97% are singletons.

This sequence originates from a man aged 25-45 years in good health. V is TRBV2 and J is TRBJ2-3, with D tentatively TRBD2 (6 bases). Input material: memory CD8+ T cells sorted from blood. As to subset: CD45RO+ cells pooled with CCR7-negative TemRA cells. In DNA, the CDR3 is TGTGCCAGCAATAGGCGGCGGGATGGTAGCACAGATACGCAGTATTTT. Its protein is CASNRRRDGSTDTQYF.